These 26 T cell receptor beta chains came from one sample sequenced in a study of identifying expanded T cells in peripheral blood. TCRdb's table, derived via immunoSEQ multiplex PCR, lists solely in-frame clones and lacks some. The table records around 85,000 clones, around 89% of them present only once. Sample: blood. The receptors originated from a person between 18 and 69 years old in good health.

This chain links TRBV5-5 with TRBJ2-7; D tentatively fits TRBD1 or TRBD2 (5 bases each). The CDR3 length is 13 residues. CDR1 is SGHKS and CDR2 is YYEKEE in the germline V gene (reference sequence). The V gene lost 0 bases and the J gene lost 7 bases, with 11 bases spanning the gap. This CDR3 reads CASSLGTGGEQYF. CDR3 in DNA: TGTGCCAGCAGCTTGGGAACAGGCGGGGAGCAGTACTTC. Looking up the rest from reference TRBV5-5 and TRBJ2-7 gives the full variable domain: DAGVTQSPTHLIKTRGQQVTLRCSPISGHKSVSWYQQVLGQGPQFIFQYYEKEERGRGNFPDRFSARQFPNYSSELNVNALLLGDSALYLCASSLGTGGEQYFGPGTRLTVT.

V and J are TRBV5-1 and TRBJ1-2; 8 bases map to TRBD1. The CDR3 totals 14 residues. CDR1 and CDR2 (germline): SGHRS, YFSETQ. Germline trimming cut 0 bases from V and 6 bases from J; bases unmatched to any gene: 4. The CDR3 sequence: CASSLAWTGNGYTF. The CDR3 DNA reads as TGCGCCAGCAGCTTGGCCTGGACAGGGAATGGCTACACCTTC.

This chain connects TRBV9 to TRBJ1-3; D gene unclear. The CDR3 loop spans 18 amino acids. The germline CDR1 and CDR2 sequences are SGDLS and YYNGEE. With 4 bases removed from V and 0 bases from J, the gap between germline ends came to 20 bases. DNA of the CDR3: TGTGCCAGCAGCCCTCTTCCCCAATTCATAGGCTCTGGAAACACCATATATTTT. Its protein is CASSPLPQFIGSGNTIYF.

The chain employs TRBV6-6 and TRBJ2-7, with D unclear. This CDR3 region has 11 residues. Germline-derived CDR1 and CDR2 are MNHNY and SVGAGI (reference sequence). V was pared by 4 bases and J by 4 bases, with 5 bases between. CDR3 nucleotide sequence: TGTGCCAGCAGTTTTACGTACGAGCAGTACTTC. This sequence encodes CASSFTYEQYF.

This chain links TRBV14 with TRBJ1-2; 8 positions match TRBD1. Germline-derived CDR1 and CDR2 are SGHDN and FVKESK. The V and J ends lost 1 base and 5 bases, in that order; junction bases with no gene match: 6. This CDR3 has 15 residues. The DNA of the CDR3 is TGTGCCAGCAGCCAAGTGGACAGGGTCGGGTATGGCTACACCTTC. It is translated as CASSQVDRVGYGYTF. Using reference TRBV14 and TRBJ1-2 for the parts outside the CDR3, the full variable domain is EAGVTQFPSHSVIEKGQTVTLRCDPISGHDNLYWYRRVMGKEIKFLLHFVKESKQDESGMPNNRFLAERTGGTYSTLKVQPAELEDSGVYFCASSQVDRVGYGYTFGSGTRLTVV.

The V call is TRBV11-2, the J call TRBJ1-1; unclear D gene. The V gene's germline CDR1 is SGHAT and CDR2 FQNNGV. This CDR3 contains 13 residues. With 3 bases removed from V and 1 base from J, the gap between germline ends came to 6 bases. DNA of the CDR3: TGTGCCAGCAGCTTTACCAGGAACACTGAAGCTTTCTTT. Its protein is CASSFTRNTEAFF.

The chain has TRBV5-6 and TRBJ2-7, with 13 bases matching TRBD2. The CDR3 runs 14 residues. Germline values: CDR1 SGHDT, CDR2 YYEEEE. The V segment lost 6 bases and the J segment 3 bases; nucleotides outside the gene matches: 3. In nucleotides, the CDR3 is TGTGCCAGCAAAGGGACTAGCGGGGACTACGAGCAGTACTTC. It encodes CASKGTSGDYEQYF.

In its sample, this clone was seen once. V usage is TRBV28 and J usage is TRBJ1-1; D is undetermined. Per the germline V gene, CDR1 is MDHEN and CDR2 is SYDVKM. The V end was cut by 3 bases, the J end by 5 bases, with 7 bases between. CDR3 length: 12 amino acids. CDR3 coding DNA: TGTGCCAGCAGTTTGTCAGTTACTGAAGCTTTCTTT. It translates to CASSLSVTEAFF.

This chain connects TRBV10-3 to TRBJ1-1; no reliable D call. V shed 10 bases and J shed 0 bases, with 15 bases lying between them. The CDR3 extends over 14 amino acids. Germline CDR1 ENHRY, CDR2 SYGVKD. CDR3 region: CATWTVGMNTEAFF. The CDR3 DNA reads TGTGCCACCTGGACGGTTGGTATGAACACTGAAGCTTTCTTT.

This chain joins TRBV9 and TRBJ1-2, with 8 bases aligning to TRBD1. CDR3 length: 14 amino acids. Unmatched junction bases numbered 9, after V lost 3 bases and J lost 8 bases. Germline assignment: CDR1 SGDLS and CDR2 YYNGEE. The CDR3 here is CASSDTGGTKGYTF. The CDR3 DNA reads as TGTGCCAGCAGCGATACAGGGGGAACGAAGGGCTACACCTTC.

The chain recombines TRBV7-2 with TRBJ2-7; the D is unclear. The CDR3 has 13 amino acids. Trimming removed 7 bases at V and 3 bases at J, with 13 bases between. Germline-derived CDR1 and CDR2 are SGHTA and FQGNSA. Written as DNA, the CDR3 is TGTGCCAGCACCCAGTATCCCTACTACGAGCAGTACTTC. Its protein product is CASTQYPYYEQYF.

The rearrangement links TRBV30 to TRBJ1-3, with 11 bases lining up with TRBD1. Germline-derived CDR1 and CDR2 are GTSNPN and SVGIG (reference sequence). The junction had 8 bases not matched to a gene; V was cut back by 6 bases and J by 4 bases. There are 15 residues in the CDR3. The CDR3 nucleotides read TGTGCCTGTGAGGACAGGGGGCAGTCGGGAAACACCATATATTTT. Residues: CACEDRGQSGNTIYF.

The genes are TRBV6-4 and TRBJ2-2; weak D call: TRBD1 (6 bases). The germline V gene has CDR1 MRHNA and CDR2 SNTAGT. The CDR3 is 14 amino acids. The ends were cut back, 7 bases at V and 3 bases at J, with 12 bases in the middle. The CDR3 sequence: CASKNRADTGELFF. The CDR3 nucleotides read TGTGCCAGCAAAAACAGGGCGGACACCGGGGAGCTGTTTTTT.

This chain connects TRBV11-2 to TRBJ2-1; maybe TRBD1 (5 bases). With 1 base removed from V and 10 bases from J, the gap between germline ends came to 11 bases. From germline, CDR1 is SGHAT and CDR2 FQNNGV. The length of the CDR3 is 13 residues. In DNA, the CDR3 is TGTGCCAGCAGCTTAGGGGGCATGTACGAGCAGTTCTTC. It encodes CASSLGGMYEQFF.

The chain combines TRBV19 with TRBJ1-4, with TRBD1 matching 7 bases. Germline CDR1 is LNHDA and CDR2 is SQIVND (reference sequence). The V segment lost 5 bases and the J segment 5 bases; nucleotides outside the gene matches: 8. The CDR3 spans 15 residues. The DNA of the CDR3 is TGTGCCAGTAGTCCAGGGGGGGCCCAGAATGAAAAACTGTTTTTT. Encoded protein: CASSPGGAQNEKLFF.

The chain employs TRBV13 and TRBJ2-2; D could derive from TRBD1 or TRBD2 (6 bases each). With 1 base removed from V and 0 bases from J, the gap between germline ends came to 15 bases. This CDR3 has 18 amino acids. CDR1 PRHDT and CDR2 FYEKMQ come from the germline V gene (reference sequence). Here the CDR3 reads CASSLAIRGAANTGELFF. The CDR3 DNA sequence: TGTGCCAGCAGCTTAGCGATAAGGGGGGCCGCGAACACCGGGGAGCTGTTTTTT.

The J gene is TRBJ2-3, the V gene TRBV27, with unresolved D. Trimming removed 2 bases at V and 6 bases at J, with 12 bases between. Germline CDR1 reads MNHEY; CDR2 reads SMNVEV (reference sequence). CDR3 length equals 14 residues. CDR3 DNA: TGTGCCAGCAGTTTAAGGACCCCGTTGGATACGCAGTATTTT. This sequence encodes CASSLRTPLDTQYF.

The gene calls are TRBV4-1 and TRBJ2-3; unclear D gene. Trimming shortened V by 4 bases and J by 4 bases, and 9 bases separated the two germline ends. The CDR3 is 13 amino acids. Germline assignment: CDR1 MGHRA and CDR2 YSYEKL. The CDR3 DNA sequence: TGCGCCAGCAGCCCTCCGGGCGCAGATACGCAGTATTTT. Its protein product is CASSPPGADTQYF.

The chain links TRBV30 to TRBJ1-2; the match to TRBD1 covers 8 bases. V was pared by 3 bases and J by 7 bases, with 13 bases of the junction left unmatched. The germline gives CDR1 GTSNPN, CDR2 SVGIG (reference sequence). The CDR3 extends over 15 amino acids. The CDR3 spells CAWRLAGGASCGYTF. In DNA, the CDR3 is TGTGCCTGGAGACTAGCAGGGGGCGCTTCTTGTGGCTACACCTTC.

The rearrangement links TRBV30 to TRBJ1-2; 8 positions agree with TRBD1. Germline V gives CDR1 GTSNPN, CDR2 SVGIG (reference sequence). Germline trimming cut 0 bases from V and 6 bases from J; bases unmatched to any gene: 12. The CDR3 totals 16 residues. The CDR3 protein is CAWSVPGTGFLNGYTF. CDR3 DNA: TGTGCCTGGAGTGTACCGGGGACAGGCTTCTTGAATGGCTACACCTTC.

V and J are TRBV6-1 and TRBJ1-5; no reliable D call. Deletions cut 0 bases from V and 12 bases from J, with 9 bases between. Germline CDR1 and CDR2: MNHNS and SASEGT. The CDR3 is 12 residues long. In nucleotides, the CDR3 is TGTGCCAGCAGTGAAGCCGGGAGACTCCAGCATTTT. Its protein is CASSEAGRLQHF.

The chain uses TRBV6-5 and TRBJ2-7; the D gene is possibly TRBD1 (6 bases). Trimming removed 9 bases from V and 3 bases from J, with 15 bases in between. Germline V gives CDR1 MNHEY, CDR2 SVGAGI. This CDR3 is 13 amino acids long. In DNA, the CDR3 is TGTGCCAGTAAACGGGACACGAACTACGAGCAGTACTTC. Translation: CASKRDTNYEQYF.

This chain's CDR3 is CASSQEKNLYGYTF. Written as DNA, the CDR3 is TGTGCCAGCAGCCAAGAGAAGAACCTTTATGGCTACACCTTC. The rearrangement joins TRBV4-2 to TRBJ1-2, with D hard to call. The CDR3 loop spans 14 amino acids. With 0 bases removed from V and 5 bases from J, the gap between germline ends came to 10 bases. The V gene's germline CDR1 is LGHNA and CDR2 YNFKEQ.

The chain carries TRBV11-2 and TRBJ2-3; 8 nucleotides line up with TRBD1. This CDR3 comprises 18 residues. V was pared by 1 base and J by 0 bases, with 9 bases of the junction left unmatched. The germline CDR1 and CDR2 sequences are SGHAT and FQNNGV. The CDR3 DNA reads TGTGCCAGCAGCTTAGGATTAATCGGACAGGGTAGCACAGATACGCAGTATTTT. Its translation: CASSLGLIGQGSTDTQYF.

The chain has TRBV2 and TRBJ2-7; 9 bases agree with TRBD1. From germline, CDR1 is SNHLY and CDR2 FYNNEI. Trimming cost V 7 bases and J 3 bases; bases outside gene matches: 7. This CDR3 contains 14 residues. This CDR3 is CASKGDRDYYEQYF. CDR3 DNA sequence: TGTGCCAGCAAGGGGGACAGGGATTACTACGAGCAGTACTTC.

V is TRBV4-2 and J is TRBJ1-2; 7 nucleotides agree with TRBD1. The CDR3 is 14 residues long. The germline CDR1 and CDR2 sequences are LGHNA and YNFKEQ. With V trimmed by 5 bases and J by 3 bases, 6 bases remained unmatched. CDR3 region: CASSADTGDYGYTF. The CDR3 DNA reads TGTGCCAGCAGCGCAGACACAGGGGACTATGGCTACACCTTC.